The sequence of this T cell receptor (beta chain) was determined in a study of technical replicates of blood from a handful of donors. Clones were sequenced by immunoSEQ multiplex PCR, and TCRdb holds only the in-frame ones, with some missing. The sample has about 75,000 clones; roughly 91% are singletons. The V segment lost 5 bases and the J segment 0 bases; nucleotides outside the gene matches: 5. Germline assignment: CDR1 SGHTA and CDR2 FQGNSA. This CDR3 spans 16 amino acids. The sequenced material came from T cells isolated from PBMCs. The chain carries TRBV7-2 and TRBJ1-4; 8 bases fit TRBD1. This clonotype was obtained from a human donor in good health. Some clones in this sample may be carry-over from other donors' samples. The CDR3 DNA reads TGTGCCAGCAGCCAGGGACAGGCCGCAACTAATGAAAAACTGTTTTTT. It is translated as CASSQGQAATNEKLFF. The entire variable domain, with the rest obtained from reference TRBV7-2 and TRBJ1-4, is as follows: GAGVSQSPSNKVTEKGKDVELRCDPISGHTALYWYRQSLGQGLEFLIYFQGNSAPDKSGLPSDRFSAERTGGSVSTLTIQRTQQEDSAVYLCASSQGQAATNEKLFFGSGTQLSVL.